This T cell receptor beta chain emerged from a study of post-analysis software for immune sequencing data. Across the whole study: The disease courses covered relapsing-remitting, secondary progressive and progressive-relapsing multiple sclerosis.

With regard to this clonotype: Its specificity is unknown.

Unique molecular identifiers tagged the TCR beta cDNA libraries. There were 1 to 10 million T cells, and about half a million cDNA molecules came from them. Each CDR3 protein gets one entry after TCRdb re-called the PCR reads with MiXCR. This table holds almost 700,000 distinct CDR3 sequences, about 60% found once. Regarding the study as a whole: With TRBV5-6, TRBV5-1 and TRBV20-1 included, about five TRBV segments were more frequent in patients than in controls.

CDR3 size: 19 residues. V lost 2 bases and J lost 4; bases outside the gene matches: 10. Germline V CDR1 and CDR2: MNHEY, SVGAGI. The receptor was isolated from a girl aged 2-10 years with multiple sclerosis. The sequenced sample was blood. The rearrangement joins TRBV6-5 to TRBJ2-1, with 14 bases matching TRBD2. The CDR3 region has the DNA TGTGCCAGCAGTTACAGCGCCGGGACTAGCGGGAGAGAGTACAATGAGCAGTTCTTC. It codes for CASSYSAGTSGREYNEQFF.